This TCR beta chain is drawn from a study of T cells expressing NK-cell markers. Each CDR3 protein gets one entry in TCRdb, which reprocessed the 5' RACE reads and gives no DNA. This sample's table has under 600,000 distinct CDR3 sequences. The CDR3 is 15 residues long. Germline values: CDR1 LNHNV, CDR2 YYDKDF (reference sequence). This TCR was recovered from a woman in her forties or fifties in good health. Sequenced sample: blood T cells: a sorted CD56 or NKG2C T cell subset, CD4+ or CD8+ T cells, or bulk PBMC T cells (not recorded which). This rearrangement joins TRBV15 to TRBJ2-2; TCRdb reports TRBD1, a call that lacks DNA to check it against. CDR3 sequence: CATSRVTRGTGELFF.